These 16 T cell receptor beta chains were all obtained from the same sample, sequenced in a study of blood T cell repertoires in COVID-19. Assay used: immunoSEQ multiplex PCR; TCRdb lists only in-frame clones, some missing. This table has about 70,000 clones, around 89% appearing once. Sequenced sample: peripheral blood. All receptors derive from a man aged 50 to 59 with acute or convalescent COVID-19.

CDR3 protein: CAISPGTETYEQYF. DNA for the CDR3: TGTGCCATCAGCCCCGGGACAGAGACCTACGAGCAGTACTTC. The genes are TRBV10-3 and TRBJ2-7; 7 bases are a match to TRBD1. Trimming took 6 bases from V and 2 from J; bases not matched to a gene: 7. CDR1 and CDR2 from the germline V gene are ENHRY and SYGVKD. The CDR3 has 14 residues.

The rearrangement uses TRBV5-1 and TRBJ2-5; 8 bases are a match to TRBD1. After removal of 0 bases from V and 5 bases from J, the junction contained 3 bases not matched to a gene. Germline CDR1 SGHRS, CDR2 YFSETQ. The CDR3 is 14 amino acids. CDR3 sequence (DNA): TGCGCCAGCAGCTTGGGCAGGGGGCTGGAGACCCAGTACTTC. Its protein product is CASSLGRGLETQYF.

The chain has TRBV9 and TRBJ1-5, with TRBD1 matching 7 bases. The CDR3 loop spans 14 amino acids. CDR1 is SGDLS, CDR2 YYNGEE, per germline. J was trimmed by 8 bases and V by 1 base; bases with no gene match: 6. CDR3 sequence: CASSVTGEREPQHF. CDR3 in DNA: TGTGCCAGCAGCGTAACAGGGGAGAGAGAGCCCCAGCATTTT.

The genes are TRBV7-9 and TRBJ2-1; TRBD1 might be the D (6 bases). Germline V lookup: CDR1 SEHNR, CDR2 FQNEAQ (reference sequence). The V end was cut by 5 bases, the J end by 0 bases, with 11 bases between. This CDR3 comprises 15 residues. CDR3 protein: CASSTGTSSYNEQFF. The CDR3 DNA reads TGTGCCAGCAGCACAGGGACGAGCTCCTACAATGAGCAGTTCTTC.

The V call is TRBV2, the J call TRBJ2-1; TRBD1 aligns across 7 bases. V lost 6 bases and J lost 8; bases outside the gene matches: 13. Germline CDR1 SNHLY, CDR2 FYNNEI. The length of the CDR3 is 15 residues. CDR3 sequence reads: CASRRTGGPRDEQFF. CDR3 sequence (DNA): TGTGCCAGCAGGAGGACAGGCGGTCCCCGGGATGAGCAGTTCTTC.

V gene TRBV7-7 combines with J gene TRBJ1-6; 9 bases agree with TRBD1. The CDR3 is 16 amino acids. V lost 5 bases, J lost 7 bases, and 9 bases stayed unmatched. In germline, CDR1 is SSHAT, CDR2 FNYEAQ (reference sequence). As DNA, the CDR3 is TGTGCCAGCAGCCAACCCGGTGGACAGGGGAATTCACCCCTCCACTTT. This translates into CASSQPGGQGNSPLHF.

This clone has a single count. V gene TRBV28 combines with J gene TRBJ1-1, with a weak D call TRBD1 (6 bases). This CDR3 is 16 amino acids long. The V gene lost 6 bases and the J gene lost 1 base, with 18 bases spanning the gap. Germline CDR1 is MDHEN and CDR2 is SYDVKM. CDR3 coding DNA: TGTGCCAGCAGCCACATATTGGGAGGGGGGAACACTGAAGCTTTCTTT. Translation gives CASSHILGGGNTEAFF.

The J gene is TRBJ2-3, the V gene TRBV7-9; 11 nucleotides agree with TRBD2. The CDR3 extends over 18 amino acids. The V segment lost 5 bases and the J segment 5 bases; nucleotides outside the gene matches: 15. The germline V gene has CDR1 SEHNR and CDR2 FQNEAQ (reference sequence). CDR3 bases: TGTGCCAGCAGCCTAAAGACCCGACTAGCGGGACGTGGAGATACGCAGTATTTT. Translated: CASSLKTRLAGRGDTQYF.

The CDR3 region is CASSLVYPSGVDEQFF. As DNA, the CDR3 is TGTGCCAGCAGCTTAGTTTACCCTAGCGGTGTTGATGAGCAGTTCTTC. J is TRBJ2-1 and V is TRBV7-9, with TRBD2 identical over 7 bases. This CDR3 region has 16 residues. CDR1 is SEHNR, CDR2 FQNEAQ, per germline (reference sequence). The J segment lost 8 bases and the V segment lost 1 base, leaving 11 bases of the junction unmatched. Together with reference TRBV7-9 and TRBJ2-1, the CDR3 gives the full variable domain: DTGVSQNPRHKITKRGQNVTFRCDPISEHNRLYWYRQTLGQGPEFLTYFQNEAQLEKSRLLSDRFSAERPKGSFSTLEIQRTEQGDSAMYLCASSLVYPSGVDEQFFGPGTRLTVL.

Here the CDR3 reads CASSLRQGHGYTF. The CDR3 DNA follows: TGTGCCAGCAGTTTACGGCAGGGCCATGGCTACACCTTC. The chain couples TRBV12-3 or TRBV12-4 to TRBJ1-2, with D maybe TRBD1 (5 bases). The CDR3 is 13 amino acids. With 2 bases removed from V and 6 bases from J, the gap between germline ends came to 10 bases.

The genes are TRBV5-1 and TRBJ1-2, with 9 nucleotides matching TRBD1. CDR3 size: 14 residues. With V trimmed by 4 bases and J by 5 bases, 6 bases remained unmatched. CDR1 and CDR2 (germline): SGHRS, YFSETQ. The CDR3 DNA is TGCGCCAGCAGCAGTGGACAGGGGTCTTATGGCTACACCTTC. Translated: CASSSGQGSYGYTF. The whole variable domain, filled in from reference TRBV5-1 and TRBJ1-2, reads KAGVTQTPRYLIKTRGQQVTLSCSPISGHRSVSWYQQTPGQGLQFLFEYFSETQRNKGNFPGRFSGRQFSNSRSEMNVSTLELGDSALYLCASSSGQGSYGYTFGSGTRLTVV.

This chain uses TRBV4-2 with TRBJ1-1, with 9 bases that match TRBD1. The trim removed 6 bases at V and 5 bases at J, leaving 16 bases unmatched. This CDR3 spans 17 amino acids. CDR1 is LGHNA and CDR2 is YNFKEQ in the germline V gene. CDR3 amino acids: CASSPTITDRGVTEAFF. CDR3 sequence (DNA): TGTGCCAGCAGTCCAACAATTACGGACAGGGGAGTAACTGAAGCTTTCTTT.

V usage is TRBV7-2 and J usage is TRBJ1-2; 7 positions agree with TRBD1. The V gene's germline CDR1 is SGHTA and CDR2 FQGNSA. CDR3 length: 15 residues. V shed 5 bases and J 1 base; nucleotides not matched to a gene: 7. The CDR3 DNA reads TGTGCCAGCAGCCGCACACAGGGGAGTAACTATGGCTACACCTTC. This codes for CASSRTQGSNYGYTF.

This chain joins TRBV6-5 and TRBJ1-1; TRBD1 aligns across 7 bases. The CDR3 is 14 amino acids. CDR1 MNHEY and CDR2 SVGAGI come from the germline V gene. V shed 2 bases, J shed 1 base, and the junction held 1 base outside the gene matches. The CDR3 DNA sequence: TGTGCCAGCAGTTACAGGGGGCCGAACACTGAAGCTTTCTTT. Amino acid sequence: CASSYRGPNTEAFF.

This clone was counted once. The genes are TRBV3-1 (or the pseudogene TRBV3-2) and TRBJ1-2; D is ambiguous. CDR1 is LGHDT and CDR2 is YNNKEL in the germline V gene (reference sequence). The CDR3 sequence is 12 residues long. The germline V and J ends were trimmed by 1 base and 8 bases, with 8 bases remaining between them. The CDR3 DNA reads TGTGCCAGCAGCCAAGGTGCCGGGGGCTACACCTTC. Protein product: CASSQGAGGYTF.

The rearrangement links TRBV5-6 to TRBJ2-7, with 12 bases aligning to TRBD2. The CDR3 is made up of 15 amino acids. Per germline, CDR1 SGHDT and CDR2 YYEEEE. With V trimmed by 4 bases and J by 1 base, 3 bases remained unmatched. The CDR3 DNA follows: TGTGCCAGCAGCCCCGGACTAGCGGGGTCCTACGAGCAGTACTTC. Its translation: CASSPGLAGSYEQYF.